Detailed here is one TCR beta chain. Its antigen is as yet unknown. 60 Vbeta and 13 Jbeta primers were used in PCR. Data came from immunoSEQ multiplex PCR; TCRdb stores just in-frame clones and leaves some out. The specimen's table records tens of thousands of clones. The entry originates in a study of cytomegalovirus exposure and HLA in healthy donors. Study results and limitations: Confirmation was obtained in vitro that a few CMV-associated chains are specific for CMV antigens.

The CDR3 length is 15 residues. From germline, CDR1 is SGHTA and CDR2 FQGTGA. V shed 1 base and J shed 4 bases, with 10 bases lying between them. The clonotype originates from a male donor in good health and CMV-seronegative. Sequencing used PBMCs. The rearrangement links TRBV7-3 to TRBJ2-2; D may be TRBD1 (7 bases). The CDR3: CASSLRQGGTGELFF. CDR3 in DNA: TGTGCCAGCAGCTTAAGGCAGGGGGGCACCGGGGAGCTGTTTTTT. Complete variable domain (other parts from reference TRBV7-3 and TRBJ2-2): GAGVSQTPSNKVTEKGKYVELRCDPISGHTALYWYRQSLGQGPEFLIYFQGTGAADDSGLPNDRFFAVRPEGSVSTLKIQRTERGDSAVYLCASSLRQGGTGELFFGEGSRLTVL.